This paragraph reports one T cell receptor (beta chain). Its antigen is undetermined. The sample comes from a study of shared clonotypes between healthy human individuals. Study outcomes and limitations: Relative to memory subsets, naive subsets generally showed larger estimated richness.

Per the original methods: As immunoSEQ supplied junction-only sequences (without quality scores), filtering differed. Sequenced by immunoSEQ multiplex PCR; TCRdb stores in-frame clones only, minus some. V, J and clone size were drawn from that table, and D and trimming were deduced from the DNA. The repertoire holds about 1.1 million clones, with about 84% as singletons. Material: memory CD4+ T cells from PBMCs. Subset in this sample: CD45RA-negative fraction. The TCR was taken from a man aged 18 to 30 in good health. Some clones in this sample may be carry-over from other donors' samples.

This CDR3 reads CASKDRGLGETQYF. The CDR3 DNA follows: TGTGCCAGCAAGGACAGGGGGCTTGGAGAGACCCAGTACTTC. The rearrangement joins TRBV27 to TRBJ2-5, with 11 bases that match TRBD1. CDR1 is MNHEY and CDR2 is SMNVEV in the germline V gene (reference sequence). The CDR3 length is 14 residues. J was trimmed by 4 bases and V by 7 bases; bases with no gene match: 5.